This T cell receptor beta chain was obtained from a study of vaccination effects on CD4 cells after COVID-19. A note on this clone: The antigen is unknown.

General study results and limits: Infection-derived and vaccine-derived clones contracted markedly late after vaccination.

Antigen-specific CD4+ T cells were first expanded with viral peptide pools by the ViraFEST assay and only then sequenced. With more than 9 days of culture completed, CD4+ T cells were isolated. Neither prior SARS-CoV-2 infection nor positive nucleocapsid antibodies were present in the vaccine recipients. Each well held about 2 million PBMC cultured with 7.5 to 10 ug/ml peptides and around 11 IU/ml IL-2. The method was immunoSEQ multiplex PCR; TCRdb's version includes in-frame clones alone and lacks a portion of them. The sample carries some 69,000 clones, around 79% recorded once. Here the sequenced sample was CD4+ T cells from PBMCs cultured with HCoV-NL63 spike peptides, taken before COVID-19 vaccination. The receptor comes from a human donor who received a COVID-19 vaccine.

CDR3 region: CASSSLISLGYTF. CDR3 nucleotide sequence: TGTGCCAGCAGCTCCCTTATATCCCTAGGCTACACCTTC. This sequence joins TRBV7-2 and TRBJ1-2, with D uncertain. V lost 4 bases and J 8 bases, leaving 14 bases between the germline ends. The CDR3 is 13 residues long. Germline CDR1 SGHTA, CDR2 FQGNSA.